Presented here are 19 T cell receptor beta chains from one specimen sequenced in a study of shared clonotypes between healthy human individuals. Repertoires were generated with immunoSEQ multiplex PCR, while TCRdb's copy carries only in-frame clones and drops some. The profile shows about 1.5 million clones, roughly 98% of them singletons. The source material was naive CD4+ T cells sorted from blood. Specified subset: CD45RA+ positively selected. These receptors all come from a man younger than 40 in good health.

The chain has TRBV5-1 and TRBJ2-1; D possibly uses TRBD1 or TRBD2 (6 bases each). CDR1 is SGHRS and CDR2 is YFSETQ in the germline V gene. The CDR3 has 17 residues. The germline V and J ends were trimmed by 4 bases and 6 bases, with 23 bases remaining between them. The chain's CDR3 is CASSKTPGGQPGNEQFF. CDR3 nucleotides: TGCGCCAGCAGCAAAACCCCCGGGGGCCAACCCGGCAATGAGCAGTTCTTC.

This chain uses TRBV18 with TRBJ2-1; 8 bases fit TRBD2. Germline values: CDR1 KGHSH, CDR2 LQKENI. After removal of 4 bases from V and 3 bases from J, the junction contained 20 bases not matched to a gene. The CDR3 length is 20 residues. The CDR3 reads CASSHPGTQPPGLVYNEQFF. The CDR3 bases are TGTGCCAGCTCACACCCCGGGACACAACCCCCGGGACTAGTCTACAATGAGCAGTTCTTC.

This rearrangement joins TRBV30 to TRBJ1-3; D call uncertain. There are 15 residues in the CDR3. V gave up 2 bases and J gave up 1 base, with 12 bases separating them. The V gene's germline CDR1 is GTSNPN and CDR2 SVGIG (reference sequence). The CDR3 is CAWSLGRQSGNTIYF. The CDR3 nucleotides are TGTGCCTGGAGTTTAGGACGCCAGTCTGGAAACACCATATATTTT.

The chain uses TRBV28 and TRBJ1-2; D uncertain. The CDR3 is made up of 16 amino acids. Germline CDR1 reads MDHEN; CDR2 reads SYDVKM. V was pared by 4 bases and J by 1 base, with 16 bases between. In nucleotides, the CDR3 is TGTGCCAGCAGTTCCTCTCCCCCCGGGATTAACTATGGCTACACCTTC. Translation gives CASSSSPPGINYGYTF.

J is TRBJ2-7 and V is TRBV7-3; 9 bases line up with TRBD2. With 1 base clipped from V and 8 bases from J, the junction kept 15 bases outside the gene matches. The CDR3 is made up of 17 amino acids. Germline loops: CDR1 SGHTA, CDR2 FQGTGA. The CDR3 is CASSLNSPLAGEDKQYF. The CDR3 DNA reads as TGTGCCAGCAGCTTAAACTCGCCATTAGCGGGAGAGGACAAGCAGTACTTC. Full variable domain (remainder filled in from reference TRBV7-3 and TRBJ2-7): GAGVSQTPSNKVTEKGKYVELRCDPISGHTALYWYRQSLGQGPEFLIYFQGTGAADDSGLPNDRFFAVRPEGSVSTLKIQRTERGDSAVYLCASSLNSPLAGEDKQYFGPGTRLTVT.

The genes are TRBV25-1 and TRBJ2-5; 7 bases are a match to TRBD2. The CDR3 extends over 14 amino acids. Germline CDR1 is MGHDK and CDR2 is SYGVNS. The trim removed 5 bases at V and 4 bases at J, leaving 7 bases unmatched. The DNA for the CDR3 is TGTGCCAGCAGTTACGCGGGAGAGGTAGAGACCCAGTACTTC. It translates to CASSYAGEVETQYF.

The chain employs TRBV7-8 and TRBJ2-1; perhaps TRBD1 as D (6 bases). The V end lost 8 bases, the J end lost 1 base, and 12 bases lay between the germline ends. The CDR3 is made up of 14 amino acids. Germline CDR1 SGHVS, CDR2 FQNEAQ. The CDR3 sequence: CASGGYLSYNEQFF. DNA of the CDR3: TGTGCCAGCGGGGGCTACCTTTCCTACAATGAGCAGTTCTTC.

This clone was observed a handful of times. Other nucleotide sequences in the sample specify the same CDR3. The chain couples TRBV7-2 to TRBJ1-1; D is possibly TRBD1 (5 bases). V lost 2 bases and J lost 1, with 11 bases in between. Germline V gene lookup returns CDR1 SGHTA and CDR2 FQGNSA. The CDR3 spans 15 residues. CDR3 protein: CASSLIGTANTEAFF. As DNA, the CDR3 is TGTGCCAGCAGCTTAATCGGGACCGCGAACACTGAAGCTTTCTTT.

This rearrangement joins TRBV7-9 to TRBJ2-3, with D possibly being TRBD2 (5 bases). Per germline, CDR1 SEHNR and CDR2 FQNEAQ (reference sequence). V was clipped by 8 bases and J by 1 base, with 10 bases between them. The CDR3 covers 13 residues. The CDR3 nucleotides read TGTGCCAGCGAAGCGGCCGGCACAGATACGCAGTATTTT. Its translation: CASEAAGTDTQYF.

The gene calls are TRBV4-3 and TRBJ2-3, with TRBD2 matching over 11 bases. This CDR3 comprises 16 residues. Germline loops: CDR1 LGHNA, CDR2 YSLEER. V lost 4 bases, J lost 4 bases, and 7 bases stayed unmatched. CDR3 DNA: TGCGCCAGCAGCCGACAACTAGCGGGAGTCGCAGATACGCAGTATTTT. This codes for CASSRQLAGVADTQYF.

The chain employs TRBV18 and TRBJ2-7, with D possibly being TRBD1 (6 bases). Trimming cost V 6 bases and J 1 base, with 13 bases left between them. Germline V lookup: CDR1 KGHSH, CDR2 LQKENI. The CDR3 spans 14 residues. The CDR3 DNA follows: TGTGCCAGCTCCCGAGGACAGAGATCCTACGAGCAGTACTTC. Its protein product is CASSRGQRSYEQYF.

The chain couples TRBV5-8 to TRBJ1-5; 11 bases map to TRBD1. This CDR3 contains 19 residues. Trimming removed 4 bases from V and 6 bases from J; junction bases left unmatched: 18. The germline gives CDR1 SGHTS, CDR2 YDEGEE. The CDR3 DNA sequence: TGTGCCAGCAGCGCGGGACAGGGGGACCCGCAAGGGTTTACTCAGCCCCAGCATTTT. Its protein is CASSAGQGDPQGFTQPQHF.

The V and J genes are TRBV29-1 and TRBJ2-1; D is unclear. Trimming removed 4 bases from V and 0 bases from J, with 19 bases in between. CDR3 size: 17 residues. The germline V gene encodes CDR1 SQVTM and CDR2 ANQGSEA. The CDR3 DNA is TGCAGCGTTGTAATAGGTACAGCGTTTAGCTCCTACAATGAGCAGTTCTTC. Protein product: CSVVIGTAFSSYNEQFF.

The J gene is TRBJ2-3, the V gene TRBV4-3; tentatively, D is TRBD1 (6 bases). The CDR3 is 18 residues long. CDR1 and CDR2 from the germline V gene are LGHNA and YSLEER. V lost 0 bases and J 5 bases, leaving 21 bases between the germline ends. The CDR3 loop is CASSQDWATSQQGDTQYF. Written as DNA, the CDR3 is TGCGCCAGCAGCCAAGATTGGGCCACCTCGCAACAGGGAGATACGCAGTATTTT.

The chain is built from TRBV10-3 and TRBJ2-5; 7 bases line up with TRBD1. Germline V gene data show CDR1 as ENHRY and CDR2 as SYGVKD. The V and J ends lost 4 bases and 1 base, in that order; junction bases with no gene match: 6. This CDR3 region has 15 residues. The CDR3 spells CAISGTGDVQETQYF. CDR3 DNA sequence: TGTGCCATCAGTGGCACAGGGGACGTCCAAGAGACCCAGTACTTC.

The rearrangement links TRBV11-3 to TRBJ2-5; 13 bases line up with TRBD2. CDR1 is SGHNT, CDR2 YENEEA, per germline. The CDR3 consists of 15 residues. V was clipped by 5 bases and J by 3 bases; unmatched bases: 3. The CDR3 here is CASSNGLAGEETQYF. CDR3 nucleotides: TGTGCCAGCAGCAACGGACTAGCGGGGGAAGAGACCCAGTACTTC.

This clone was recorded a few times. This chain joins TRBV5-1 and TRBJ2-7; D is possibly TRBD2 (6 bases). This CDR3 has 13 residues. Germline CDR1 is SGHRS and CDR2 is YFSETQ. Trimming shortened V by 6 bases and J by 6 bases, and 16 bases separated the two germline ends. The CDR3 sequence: CASTYGAGSEQYF. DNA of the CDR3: TGCGCCAGCACCTACGGGGCGGGAAGCGAGCAGTACTTC.

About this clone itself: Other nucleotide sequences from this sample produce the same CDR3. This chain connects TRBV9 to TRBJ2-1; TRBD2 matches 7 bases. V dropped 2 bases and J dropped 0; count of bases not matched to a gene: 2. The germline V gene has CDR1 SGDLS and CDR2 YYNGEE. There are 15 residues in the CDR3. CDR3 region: CASSVAGDSYNEQFF. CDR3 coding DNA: TGTGCCAGCAGCGTTGCGGGAGACTCCTACAATGAGCAGTTCTTC. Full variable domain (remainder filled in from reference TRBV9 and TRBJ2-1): DSGVTQTPKHLITATGQRVTLRCSPRSGDLSVYWYQQSLDQGLQFLIQYYNGEERAKGNILERFSAQQFPDLHSELNLSSLELGDSALYFCASSVAGDSYNEQFFGPGTRLTVL.

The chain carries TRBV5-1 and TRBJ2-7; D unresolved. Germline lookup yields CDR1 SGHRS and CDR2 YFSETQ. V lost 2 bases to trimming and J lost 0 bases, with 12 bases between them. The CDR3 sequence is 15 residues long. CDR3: CASSLEPRDSYEQYF. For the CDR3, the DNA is TGCGCCAGCAGCTTAGAGCCGCGCGACTCCTACGAGCAGTACTTC.